The 26 T cell receptor beta chains below come from one sample, sequenced in a study of beta chain features in type 1 diabetes. Notes on the study in general: A moderate, significant TCRB CDR3 shortening appeared in type 1 diabetes across four CD4+ subsets.

The antigens these receptors bind are not known. Investigators reverse transcribed all isolated RNA, so they sequenced expressed TCRB transcripts. TCRdb keeps only in-frame clones here, not all; method: immunoSEQ multiplex PCR. The profile covers 500,000 to 850,000 clones, with over 13% appearing a single time and approximately 0.039% taken by the ten largest. The sequencing sample was made of naive CD4+ T cells from blood. The receptors shown here come from a man between 18 and 29 years old with type 1 diabetes.

This clone was seen only a few times. Written as DNA, the CDR3 is TGTGCCAGTAGTATAGTAGGGACGGCCATCGAGCAGTACTTC. It specifies CASSIVGTAIEQYF. The chain has TRBV19 and TRBJ2-7, with D perhaps being TRBD1 or TRBD2 (5 bases each). The CDR3 length is 14 residues. Per the germline V gene, CDR1 is LNHDA and CDR2 is SQIVND (reference sequence). V gave up 1 base and J gave up 6 bases, with 13 bases separating them.

This clone was found a few times. The V gene is TRBV30, the J gene TRBJ2-4, with TRBD1 as a possible D gene (7 bases). The V gene lost 1 base and the J gene lost 3 bases, with 22 bases spanning the gap. Germline V gives CDR1 GTSNPN, CDR2 SVGIG (reference sequence). The CDR3 loop spans 18 amino acids. DNA for the CDR3: TGTGCCTGGAGTGGGGCAGGGGGGAAACTCGTAGGCAAAAACATTCAGTACTTC. Residues: CAWSGAGGKLVGKNIQYF.

Only a few counts were recorded for this clone. V gene TRBV5-1 combines with J gene TRBJ2-7, with 9 bases that match TRBD2. The CDR3 spans 15 residues. V gave up 4 bases and J gave up 5 bases; unmatched junction bases: 10. The V gene's germline CDR1 is SGHRS and CDR2 YFSETQ. The CDR3 sequence is CASSGSGTSSHEQYF. The CDR3 coding sequence is TGCGCCAGCAGCGGATCCGGGACTAGCAGCCACGAGCAGTACTTC.

This sequence joins TRBV5-1 and TRBJ2-7; 8 bases match TRBD2. Trimming removed 1 base from V and 7 bases from J; junction bases left unmatched: 7. The CDR3 length is 14 residues. Germline CDR1 reads SGHRS; CDR2 reads YFSETQ. The CDR3 region is CASSLLSGRKEQYF. The CDR3 region has the DNA TGCGCCAGCAGCTTGCTCAGCGGGAGAAAGGAGCAGTACTTC.

The genes are TRBV15 and TRBJ1-5, with 8 bases lining up with TRBD1. Looked up from germline, CDR1 is LNHNV and CDR2 is YYDKDF (reference sequence). This CDR3 is 15 amino acids long. The V segment lost 3 bases and the J segment 7 bases; nucleotides outside the gene matches: 8. CDR3 in DNA: TGTGCCACCAGCAGGGTACAGGGGGTAGGGCAGCCCCAGCATTTT. Translating gives CATSRVQGVGQPQHF.

This clone was counted a few times. The chain uses TRBV30 and TRBJ2-2; 7 positions agree with TRBD1. Germline-derived CDR1 and CDR2 are GTSNPN and SVGIG (reference sequence). The V segment lost 6 bases and the J segment 6 bases; nucleotides outside the gene matches: 4. The CDR3 sequence is 12 residues long. CDR3 region: CACNRGPGELFF. The CDR3 bases are TGTGCCTGCAACAGGGGACCCGGGGAGCTGTTTTTT.

The rearrangement joins TRBV15 to TRBJ2-7; D is undetermined. The CDR3 totals 13 residues. Per the germline V gene, CDR1 is LNHNV and CDR2 is YYDKDF (reference sequence). V lost 0 bases, J lost 4 bases, and 7 bases lay in between. CDR3 in amino acids: CATSRDNRYEQYF. For the CDR3, the DNA is TGTGCCACCAGCAGAGATAACAGATACGAGCAGTACTTC.

This clone was recorded only once. This rearrangement joins TRBV4-3 to TRBJ2-4; 9 bases match TRBD1. J was trimmed by 5 bases and V by 1 base; bases with no gene match: 6. Germline-derived CDR1 and CDR2 are LGHNA and YSLEER. This CDR3 is built from 16 residues. DNA of the CDR3: TGCGCCAGCAGCCAAGTGGGCCGGACAGGGGAAAACATTCAGTACTTC. It translates to CASSQVGRTGENIQYF.

This chain's CDR3 is CASSFLPGDTEAFF. The CDR3 DNA reads TGTGCCAGCAGCTTTCTCCCAGGGGACACTGAAGCTTTCTTT. The gene calls are TRBV7-6 and TRBJ1-1, with a possible D match to TRBD1 (6 bases). V was shortened by 3 bases and J by 3 bases, with 11 bases between the two germline ends. The CDR3 sequence is 14 residues long. CDR1 is SGHVS and CDR2 is FNYEAQ in the germline V gene.

There are a few counts of this clone. The chain combines TRBV21-1 with TRBJ2-7; the table's D gene call, TRBD2, was not cross checked with the DNA. TRBV21-1 is a pseudogene locus. There are 13 residues in the CDR3. This CDR3 reads CARALASAYEQYF. The CDR3 bases are TGTGCCAGGGCACTAGCGTCGGCCTACGAGCAGTACTTC.

The chain couples TRBV5-1 to TRBJ1-1, with a weak D call TRBD1 (5 bases). Trimming left V 2 bases short and J 1 base short, with 9 bases between. CDR3 length: 14 residues. CDR1 is SGHRS, CDR2 YFSETQ, per germline. The CDR3: CASSLSTENTEAFF. As DNA, the CDR3 is TGCGCCAGCAGCTTATCGACAGAGAACACTGAAGCTTTCTTT.

This chain links TRBV2 with TRBJ2-3; D is unclear. Trimming shortened V by 3 bases and J by 6 bases, and 4 bases separated the two germline ends. Looked up from germline, CDR1 is SNHLY and CDR2 is FYNNEI. The CDR3 runs to 11 residues. CDR3 bases: TGTGCCAGCAGTGATTGGGATACGCAGTATTTT. Amino acid sequence: CASSDWDTQYF.

The chain combines TRBV29-1 with TRBJ2-3; D remains ambiguous. Trimming removed 4 bases at V and 4 bases at J, with 6 bases between. Germline-derived CDR1 and CDR2 are SQVTM and ANQGSEA. The CDR3 totals 11 residues. CDR3 loop: CSVVAPDTQYF. CDR3 nucleotides: TGCAGCGTTGTAGCTCCAGATACGCAGTATTTT.

The chain employs TRBV5-4 and TRBJ2-2, with no clear D. The CDR3 consists of 14 residues. V was clipped by 5 bases and J by 1 base, with 9 bases between them. The germline V gene has CDR1 SGHNT and CDR2 YYREEE (reference sequence). Written as DNA, the CDR3 is TGTGCCAGCAGGGTGTACAAGAACACCGGGGAGCTGTTTTTT. This translates into CASRVYKNTGELFF.

The rearrangement uses TRBV30 and TRBJ2-5; D assignment may be TRBD1 or TRBD2 (5 bases each). V was cut by 3 bases and J by 2 bases, with 13 bases left in between. The CDR3 is 14 residues long. The germline V gene has CDR1 GTSNPN and CDR2 SVGIG (reference sequence). CDR3 protein: CAWRGDWGQETQYF. The DNA of the CDR3 is TGTGCCTGGAGGGGCGACTGGGGGCAAGAGACCCAGTACTTC.

This clone was picked up a small number of times. This chain uses TRBV4-2 with TRBJ2-1; 7 bases map to TRBD2. V lost 0 bases to trimming and J lost 6 bases; unmatched junction nucleotides: 5. Germline CDR1 reads LGHNA; CDR2 reads YNFKEQ. The CDR3 extends over 15 amino acids. DNA of the CDR3: TGTGCCAGCAGCCAAGAAACTAGCGCGACCAATGAGCAGTTCTTC. This sequence encodes CASSQETSATNEQFF.

This sequence joins TRBV14 and TRBJ2-3; no clear D gene. CDR1 is SGHDN, CDR2 FVKESK, per germline. The CDR3 runs to 13 residues. V dropped 0 bases and J dropped 3 bases, with 4 bases sitting between them. The CDR3 protein is CASSQELTDTQYF. The CDR3 nucleotides are TGTGCCAGCAGCCAAGAGTTAACAGATACGCAGTATTTT.

The chain joins TRBV5-4 to TRBJ1-5; 11 positions match TRBD1. The CDR3 covers 18 residues. J was trimmed by 0 bases and V by 3 bases; bases with no gene match: 8. Germline loops: CDR1 SGHNT, CDR2 YYREEE (reference sequence). CDR3 sequence: CASSYAGTGGNSNQPQHF. The CDR3, as DNA: TGTGCCAGCAGCTACGCCGGGACAGGGGGTAATAGCAATCAGCCCCAGCATTTT.

This chain joins TRBV30 and TRBJ1-2; no clear D. Germline assignment: CDR1 GTSNPN and CDR2 SVGIG (reference sequence). CDR3 length: 13 amino acids. Trimming stripped 4 bases from V and 0 bases from J, with 9 bases between. CDR3 sequence (DNA): TGTGCCTGGAAAGATGCTACTAACTATGGCTACACCTTC. This sequence encodes CAWKDATNYGYTF. Drawing the rest from reference TRBV30 and TRBJ1-2, the complete variable domain is SQTIHQWPATLVQPVGSPLSLECTVEGTSNPNLYWYRQAAGRGLQLLFYSVGIGQISSEVPQNLSASRPQDRQFILSSKKLLLSDSGFYLCAWKDATNYGYTFGSGTRLTVV.

This clone was detected a few times. CDR3 sequence: CALAQGILNEQFF. In DNA form, the CDR3 reads TGTGCTCTGGCCCAGGGGATTTTGAATGAGCAGTTCTTC. The chain joins TRBV30 to TRBJ2-1; possibly TRBD1 for D (6 bases). Germline CDR1 and CDR2: GTSNPN and SVGIG (reference sequence). The CDR3 consists of 13 residues.

This clone has a handful of counts. V is TRBV29-1 and J is TRBJ2-3; 10 bases align to TRBD2. The CDR3 extends over 16 amino acids. The germline V gene has CDR1 SQVTM and CDR2 ANQGSEA. V shed 3 bases, J shed 5 bases, and the junction held 11 bases outside the gene matches. The CDR3 DNA sequence: TGCAGCGTTGAGTTGCTAGCGGGAGACCCCGGAGATACGCAGTATTTT. Translated: CSVELLAGDPGDTQYF.

This clone was found a few times. The chain links TRBV4-2 to TRBJ1-5; D gene uncertain. Trimming pared 0 bases from V and 9 bases from J, leaving 6 bases between. Germline CDR1 and CDR2: LGHNA and YNFKEQ. The CDR3 is 12 amino acids. The CDR3 DNA reads TGTGCCAGCAGCCAAGAAGGTTGGCCCCAGCATTTT. Residues: CASSQEGWPQHF.

This clone was observed a few times. The chain's CDR3 is CASNGLAGVTQYF. CDR3 DNA: TGTGCCAGCAACGGACTAGCGGGAGTTACGCAGTATTTT. The chain uses TRBV5-6 and TRBJ2-3, with TRBD2 matching 13 bases. The CDR3 covers 13 residues. CDR1 SGHDT and CDR2 YYEEEE come from the germline V gene. Germline trimming cut 6 bases from V and 8 bases from J; bases unmatched to any gene: 3.

The chain recombines TRBV6-5 with TRBJ2-7; D ambiguous. V was clipped by 2 bases and J by 5 bases, with 4 bases between them. The germline V gene has CDR1 MNHEY and CDR2 SVGAGI. This CDR3 has 11 residues. The CDR3 sequence is CASSYANEQYF. The CDR3 DNA is TGTGCCAGCAGTTACGCGAACGAGCAGTACTTC.

The gene calls are TRBV5-4 and TRBJ2-3; TRBD1 matches at 11 bases. The CDR3 loop spans 16 amino acids. The ends lost 2 bases at V and 4 bases at J; junction bases unmatched: 6. Germline lookup yields CDR1 SGHNT and CDR2 YYREEE (reference sequence). CDR3 amino acids: CASSFFVGQGADTQYF. The CDR3 region has the DNA TGTGCCAGCAGCTTTTTCGTGGGACAGGGGGCAGATACGCAGTATTTT.

The V call is TRBV30, the J call TRBJ2-7; no reliable D call. The germline V gene encodes CDR1 GTSNPN and CDR2 SVGIG (reference sequence). V lost 0 bases, J lost 3 bases, and 9 bases lay in between. The CDR3 is made up of 13 amino acids. CDR3 DNA sequence: TGTGCCTGGAGTGTAGGTTCCAACTACGAGCAGTACTTC. Its protein is CAWSVGSNYEQYF.